This T cell receptor beta chain was documented in a study of blood T cell repertoires in COVID-19. Study-wide background: Samples representing acute and convalescent COVID-19 were sourced from the United States, Italy and Spain. Sources were T cells, B-cell-depleted T cells, or PBMCs; the material itself was cDNA or gDNA.

The germline gives CDR1 SEHNR, CDR2 FQNEAQ (reference sequence). The CDR3 runs to 16 residues. The J segment lost 0 bases and the V segment lost 5 bases, leaving 5 bases of the junction unmatched. Sequenced by immunoSEQ multiplex PCR; TCRdb stores in-frame clones only, minus some. Counted here are fewer than 200,000 clones, 84% occurring once; the ten biggest clones make up 7.5% to 9.5%. Specimen: peripheral blood. The chain couples TRBV7-9 to TRBJ2-3, with 10 bases identical to TRBD2. The TCR comes from a man between 40 and 49 years old who had recovered from COVID-19. The CDR3 nucleotides are TGTGCCAGCAGCGATAGTAGCGGGGGGAGCACAGATACGCAGTATTTT. It yields the protein CASSDSSGGSTDTQYF.